A single TCR beta chain is shown here with its context. The antigen is unknown. Researchers ran the PCR with 60 Vbeta and 13 Jbeta primers. Some clones are missing from TCRdb's copy, which holds only in-frame ones; the method was immunoSEQ multiplex PCR. The sample shows some 220,000 clones, roughly 73% of them seen only once. Despite likely unrecorded immune exposures, the donors were nominally healthy at the time of sampling. The data are from a study of cytomegalovirus exposure and HLA in healthy donors. Overall study results and limits: The study carried out a later analysis of TCR beta sequences. It associated 15,000 to 20,000 of them with specific HLA alleles at a false discovery rate of 0.05. Sequencing depth roughly uniform across donors was assumed in presence/absence analyses. Reportedly, cytomegalovirus status was diagnosed with high sensitivity and specificity.

The V gene lost 4 bases and the J gene lost 8 bases, with 14 bases spanning the gap. The CDR3 contains 13 residues. In germline, CDR1 is MNHEY, CDR2 SMNVEV (reference sequence). The chain couples TRBV27 to TRBJ2-5; the D gene is possibly TRBD2 (6 bases). Sequencing used PBMCs. The TCR originated in a boy aged 5-17 years in good health and CMV-seronegative. Here the CDR3 DNA reads TGTGCCAGCAGTTCCATCGGACTACCAACCCAGTACTTC. Translated: CASSSIGLPTQYF.